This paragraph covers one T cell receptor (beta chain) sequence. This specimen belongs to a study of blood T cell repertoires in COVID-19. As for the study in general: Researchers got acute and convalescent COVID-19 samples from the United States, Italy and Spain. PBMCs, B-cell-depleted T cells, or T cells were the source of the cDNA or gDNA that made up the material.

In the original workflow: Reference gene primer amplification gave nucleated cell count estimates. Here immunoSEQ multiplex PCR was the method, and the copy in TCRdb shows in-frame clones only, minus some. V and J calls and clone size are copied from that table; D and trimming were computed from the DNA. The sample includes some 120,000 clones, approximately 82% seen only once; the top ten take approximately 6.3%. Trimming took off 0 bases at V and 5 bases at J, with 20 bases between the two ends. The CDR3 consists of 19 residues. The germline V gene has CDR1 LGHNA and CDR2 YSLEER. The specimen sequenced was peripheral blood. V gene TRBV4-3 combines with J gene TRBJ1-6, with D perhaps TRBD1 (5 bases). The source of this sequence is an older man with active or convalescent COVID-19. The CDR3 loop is CASSQEKARTGRNNSPLHF. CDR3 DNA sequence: TGCGCCAGCAGCCAAGAGAAGGCGCGAACAGGCAGGAATAATTCACCCCTCCACTTT.